In its sample, the clone carrying this T cell receptor (beta chain) ranks as medium-sized. Its antigen remains unidentified. This entry belongs to a study of Tregs in tolerant kidney transplant recipients. CDR3 size: 15 residues. Trimming pared 4 bases from V and 8 bases from J, leaving 21 bases between. Germline V gene sequence: CDR1 SGHRS, CDR2 YFSETQ. Clones were sequenced by immunoSEQ multiplex PCR, and TCRdb holds only the in-frame ones, with some missing. The table includes 15,000 to 20,000 clones, approximately 65% detected once. The source of this sequence is a human donor in good health. V is TRBV5-1 and J is TRBJ1-2, with unresolved D. The sample was Tregs from blood cultured with allogeneic cells. DNA for the CDR3: TGCGCCAGCAGCCCGGATGGGTTTACGGCTAGGGGCTACACCTTC. Translating gives CASSPDGFTARGYTF.